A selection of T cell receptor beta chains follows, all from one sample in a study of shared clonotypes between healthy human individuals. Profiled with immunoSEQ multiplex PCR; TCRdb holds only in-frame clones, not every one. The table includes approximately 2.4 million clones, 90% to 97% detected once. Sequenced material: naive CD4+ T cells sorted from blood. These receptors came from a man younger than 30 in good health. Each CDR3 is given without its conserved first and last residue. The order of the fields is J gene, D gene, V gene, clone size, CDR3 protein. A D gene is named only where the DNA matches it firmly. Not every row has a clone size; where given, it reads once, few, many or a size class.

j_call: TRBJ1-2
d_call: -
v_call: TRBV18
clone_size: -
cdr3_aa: ASSRIQGSDNYGYT

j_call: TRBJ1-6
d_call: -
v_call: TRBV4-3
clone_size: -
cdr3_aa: ASSQVRVLGSPLH

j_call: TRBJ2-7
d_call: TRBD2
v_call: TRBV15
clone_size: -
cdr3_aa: ATSRDTQRGLGPYEQY

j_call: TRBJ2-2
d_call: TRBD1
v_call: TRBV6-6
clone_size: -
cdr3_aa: ASSWTGLNTGELF

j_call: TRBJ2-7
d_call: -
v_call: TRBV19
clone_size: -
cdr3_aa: ASSIVWDSDGEQY

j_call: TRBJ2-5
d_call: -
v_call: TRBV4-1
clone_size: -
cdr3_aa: ASSQEAQVRGETQY

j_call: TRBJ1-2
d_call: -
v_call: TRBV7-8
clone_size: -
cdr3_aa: ASSLGGRRYGYT

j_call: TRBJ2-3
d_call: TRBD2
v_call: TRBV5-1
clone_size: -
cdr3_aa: ASSPGREADTQY

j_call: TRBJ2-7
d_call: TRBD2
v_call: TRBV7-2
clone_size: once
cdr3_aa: ASSQGLAGHYEQY

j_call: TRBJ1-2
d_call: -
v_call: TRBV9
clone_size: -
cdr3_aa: ASSVAPGPLYGYT

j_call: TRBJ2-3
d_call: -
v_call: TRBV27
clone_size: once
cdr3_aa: ASSLLTEDTQY

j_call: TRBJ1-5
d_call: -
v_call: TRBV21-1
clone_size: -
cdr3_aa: ASSSRQGNQPQH

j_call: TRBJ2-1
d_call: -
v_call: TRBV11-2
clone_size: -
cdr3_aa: ASSQTPGLEYNEQF

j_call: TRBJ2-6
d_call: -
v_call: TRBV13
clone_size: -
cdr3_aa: ASSGRERLSGANVLT

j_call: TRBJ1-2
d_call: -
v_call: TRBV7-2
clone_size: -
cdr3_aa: ASSLDWRGSENYGYT

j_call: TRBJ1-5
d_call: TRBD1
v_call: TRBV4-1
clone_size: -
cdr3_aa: ASSQDDWTGNSNQPQH

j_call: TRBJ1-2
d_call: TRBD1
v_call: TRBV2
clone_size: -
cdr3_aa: ASSESGTGGSDYT

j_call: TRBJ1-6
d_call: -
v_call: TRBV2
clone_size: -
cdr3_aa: ASSEALREGSPLH

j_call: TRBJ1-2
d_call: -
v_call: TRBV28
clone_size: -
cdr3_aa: ASRQGGGYT

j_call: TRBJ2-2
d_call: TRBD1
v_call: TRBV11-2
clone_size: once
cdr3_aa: ASSTDRPEITGELF

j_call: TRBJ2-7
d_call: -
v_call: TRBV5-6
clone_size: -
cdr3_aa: ASSESGTGAGY

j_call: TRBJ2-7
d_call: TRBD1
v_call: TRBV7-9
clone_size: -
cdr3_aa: ASSSPTGQGEQY

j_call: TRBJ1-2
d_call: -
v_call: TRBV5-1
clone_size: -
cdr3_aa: ASSLVGAGGDGYT

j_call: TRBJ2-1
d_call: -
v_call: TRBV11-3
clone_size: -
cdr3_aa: ASSVSGGGSYNEQF

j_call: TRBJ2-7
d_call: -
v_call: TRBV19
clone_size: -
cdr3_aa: ASSIRDGSYEQY

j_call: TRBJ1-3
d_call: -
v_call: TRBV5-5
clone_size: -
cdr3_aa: ASSDTSSGNTIY

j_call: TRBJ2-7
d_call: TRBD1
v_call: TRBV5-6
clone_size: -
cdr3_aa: ASSLGGTGSYEQY

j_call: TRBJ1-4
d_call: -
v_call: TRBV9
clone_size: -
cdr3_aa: ASSPGPNPNEKLF

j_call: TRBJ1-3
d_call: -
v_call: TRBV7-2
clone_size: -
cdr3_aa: ASSLGVLSSGNTIY

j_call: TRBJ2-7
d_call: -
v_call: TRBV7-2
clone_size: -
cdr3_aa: ASSSIAKPYEQY

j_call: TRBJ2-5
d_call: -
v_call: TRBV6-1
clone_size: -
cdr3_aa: ASSHREETQY

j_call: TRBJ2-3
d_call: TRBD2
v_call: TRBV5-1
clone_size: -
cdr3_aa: ASSFTSGSMDTQY

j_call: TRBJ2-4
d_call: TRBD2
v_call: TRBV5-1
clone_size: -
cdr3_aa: ASSLSLAGVKY

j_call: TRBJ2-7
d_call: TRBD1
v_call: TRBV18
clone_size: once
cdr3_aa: ASSPSIYRTGTYEQY

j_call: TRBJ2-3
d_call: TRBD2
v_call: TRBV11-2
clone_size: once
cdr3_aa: ASSLALAGVRRRDTQY

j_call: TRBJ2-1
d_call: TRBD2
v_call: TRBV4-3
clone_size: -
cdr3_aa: ASSQDLTGGRNEQF

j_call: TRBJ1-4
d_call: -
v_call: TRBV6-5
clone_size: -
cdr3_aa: ASRPVQAGEKLF

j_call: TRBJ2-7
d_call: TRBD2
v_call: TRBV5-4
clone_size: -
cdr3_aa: ASSPGTSGGYDEQY

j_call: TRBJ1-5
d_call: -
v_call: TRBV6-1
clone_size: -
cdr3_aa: ASTGTLSNQPQH

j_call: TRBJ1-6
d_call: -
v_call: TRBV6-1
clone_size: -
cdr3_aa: ASSVPVSPLH

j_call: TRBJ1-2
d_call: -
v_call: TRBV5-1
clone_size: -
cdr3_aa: ASSLDTNYGYT

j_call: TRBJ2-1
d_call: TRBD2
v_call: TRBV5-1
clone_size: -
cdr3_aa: ASSPRGDNEQF

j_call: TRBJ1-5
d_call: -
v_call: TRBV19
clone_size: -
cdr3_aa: ASNHRGGRDYNQPQH

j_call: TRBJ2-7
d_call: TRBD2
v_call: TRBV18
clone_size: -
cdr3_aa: ASSPPGTSGKPYEQY

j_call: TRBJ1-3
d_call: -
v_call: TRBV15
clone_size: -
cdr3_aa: ATSGGGSGNTIY

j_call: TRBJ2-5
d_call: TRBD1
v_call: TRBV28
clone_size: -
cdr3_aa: ASSTRTGGLQETQY

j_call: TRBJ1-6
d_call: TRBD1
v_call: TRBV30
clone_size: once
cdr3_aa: AWSGQGASPLH